This T cell receptor (beta chain) was retrieved from a study of T-cell memory formation after mild COVID-19. V lost 1 base, J lost 7 bases, and 5 bases lay in between. The CDR3 totals 11 residues. Germline CDR1 SGHAT, CDR2 FQNNGV. TCRdb re-called the 5' RACE reads through MiXCR, storing one row per CDR3 protein. The sample holds about 260,000 distinct CDR3 sequences, 16% seen once. This TCR was recovered from a man younger than 35 who had mild COVID-19 (a few samples of this study predate the infection). Cell type and time point are not known. Input material: PBMCs or a T cell subset sorted from them (not recorded which). V usage is TRBV11-2 and J usage is TRBJ2-7; a weak D match, TRBD1 (5 bases). The CDR3 sequence is CASSLGQEQYV. CDR3 nucleotide sequence: TGTGCCAGCAGCTTAGGACAGGAGCAGTACGTC.